This entry lists 24 T cell receptor beta chains sequenced from one sample in a study of response to subunit inactivated influenza vaccine. TCRdb fed the RT-PCR reads into MiXCR, producing one record per CDR3 protein. The sample carries about 780,000 distinct CDR3 sequences, under 20% recorded once. The source was PBMCs from blood, collected more than 4 days after vaccination. The receptors derive from a middle-aged man who received an inactivated influenza vaccine.

V gene TRBV5-1 combines with J gene TRBJ2-7; no definite D call. Per germline, CDR1 SGHRS and CDR2 YFSETQ. V was trimmed by 2 bases and J by 3 bases, leaving 15 bases between them. The CDR3 has 15 amino acids. The CDR3, as DNA: TGCGCCAGCAGCTTCGGCCGCAGAACCGTCTACGAGCAGTACTTC. This codes for CASSFGRRTVYEQYF.

The sample holds a few counts of this clonotype. The chain recombines TRBV4-3 with TRBJ2-1; 9 nucleotides line up with TRBD1. CDR1 and CDR2 from the germline V gene are LGHNA and YSLEER. The CDR3 totals 16 residues. Unmatched junction bases numbered 7, after V lost 0 bases and J lost 7 bases. CDR3: CASSQDGHRGLNEQFF. The CDR3 nucleotides are TGCGCCAGCAGCCAAGATGGCCACAGGGGGCTGAATGAGCAGTTCTTC.

This clonotype was seen a few times. The chain joins TRBV29-1 to TRBJ1-5, with D maybe TRBD1 (5 bases). V lost 4 bases, J lost 2 bases, and 15 bases lay in between. The germline V gene encodes CDR1 SQVTM and CDR2 ANQGSEA. The CDR3 runs to 15 residues. The CDR3 DNA sequence: TGCAGCGTTGTTCAGTCAGGGAGCGGCAATCAGCCCCAGCATTTT. It codes for CSVVQSGSGNQPQHF.

This clonotype was seen ten or more times. The rearrangement links TRBV6-1 to TRBJ2-3; no reliable D call. V lost 0 bases to trimming and J lost 0 bases, with 4 bases between them. This CDR3 is built from 14 residues. CDR1 and CDR2 from the germline V gene are MNHNS and SASEGT. The CDR3 bases are TGTGCCAGCAGTGAAGCGGGCAGCACAGATACGCAGTATTTT. Translated: CASSEAGSTDTQYF.

The genes are TRBV29-1 and TRBJ2-5; possible D gene TRBD2, 7 bases. The CDR3 spans 14 residues. Between the trimmed V and J ends, which lost 6 bases and 5 bases, there was a span of 19 bases. Germline-derived CDR1 and CDR2 are SQVTM and ANQGSEA. The CDR3 is CSVGPTGGGETQYF. CDR3 nucleotide sequence: TGCAGCGTGGGGCCCACGGGCGGGGGCGAGACCCAGTACTTC.

J is TRBJ2-3 and V is TRBV5-1, with D tentatively TRBD2 (6 bases). The ends were cut back, 4 bases at V and 1 base at J, with 22 bases in the middle. CDR3 size: 18 residues. Germline V gives CDR1 SGHRS, CDR2 YFSETQ. This CDR3 reads CASSRSQSGRGRTDTQYF. CDR3 sequence (DNA): TGCGCCAGCAGCCGATCGCAGTCCGGGCGGGGCCGCACAGATACGCAGTATTTT.

The V and J genes are TRBV7-9 and TRBJ2-1; maybe TRBD2 (6 bases). Germline loops: CDR1 SEHNR, CDR2 FQNEAQ (reference sequence). CDR3 length: 14 residues. V was shortened by 5 bases and J by 4 bases, with 12 bases between the two germline ends. DNA for the CDR3: TGTGCCAGCAGCCCGGGGGACGGGTACAATGAGCAGTTCTTC. Its protein is CASSPGDGYNEQFF.

The chain links TRBV6-2 or TRBV6-3 to TRBJ2-7; D uncertain. The germline CDR1 and CDR2 sequences are MNHEY and SVGEGT. There are 16 residues in the CDR3. Trimming removed 0 bases from V and 0 bases from J, with 12 bases in between. The chain's CDR3 is CASSYSYRSPSYEQYF. The CDR3 bases are TGTGCCAGCAGTTACTCCTACAGATCGCCCTCCTACGAGCAGTACTTC.

This clonotype was observed many times. The gene calls are TRBV5-1 and TRBJ2-3, with a possible D match to TRBD2 (6 bases). Germline V lookup: CDR1 SGHRS, CDR2 YFSETQ. The ends were cut back, 3 bases at V and 2 bases at J, with 16 bases in the middle. The CDR3 is 16 amino acids. The CDR3 sequence: CASSSESGEATDTQYF. Written as DNA, the CDR3 is TGCGCCAGCAGCTCAGAGTCGGGGGAAGCCACAGATACGCAGTATTTT.

The chain carries TRBV12-3 or TRBV12-4 and TRBJ2-7; the match to TRBD2 covers 9 bases. V was pared by 6 bases and J by 2 bases, with 2 bases of the junction left unmatched. This CDR3 is built from 13 residues. CDR3 in DNA: TGTGCCAGCAGACCTAGCGGGGCCTACGAGCAGTACTTC. This encodes CASRPSGAYEQYF.

V is TRBV9 and J is TRBJ1-4, with D possibly matching TRBD1 (5 bases). Trimming took off 0 bases at V and 0 bases at J, with 9 bases between the two ends. From germline, CDR1 is SGDLS and CDR2 YYNGEE. The CDR3 has 16 amino acids. The CDR3 coding sequence is TGTGCCAGCAGCGTAGCGGGGGGTTCAACTAATGAAAAACTGTTTTTT. Translated, it gives CASSVAGGSTNEKLFF. Looking up the rest from reference TRBV9 and TRBJ1-4 gives the full variable domain: DSGVTQTPKHLITATGQRVTLRCSPRSGDLSVYWYQQSLDQGLQFLIQYYNGEERAKGNILERFSAQQFPDLHSELNLSSLELGDSALYFCASSVAGGSTNEKLFFGSGTQLSVL.

This clonotype was detected a few times. The CDR3 loop is CASSQTGTGVYPSTDTQYF. In DNA form, the CDR3 reads TGCGCCAGCAGCCAGACCGGGACAGGGGTTTACCCTAGCACAGATACGCAGTATTTT. The V and J genes are TRBV4-3 and TRBJ2-3, with 10 positions matching TRBD1. The CDR3 consists of 19 residues. CDR1 and CDR2 from the germline V gene are LGHNA and YSLEER. With 3 bases clipped from V and 0 bases from J, the junction kept 12 bases outside the gene matches.

The CDR3 spells CASSSGVSFTDTQYF. The CDR3 DNA is TGTGCCAGCAGTAGCGGGGTTTCATTCACAGATACGCAGTATTTT. The chain has TRBV12-3 or TRBV12-4 and TRBJ2-3; 7 positions match TRBD2. V shed 5 bases and J 2 bases; nucleotides not matched to a gene: 7. This CDR3 region has 15 residues.

The V and J genes are TRBV20-1 and TRBJ1-6; 7 bases agree with TRBD1. The V gene end was trimmed by 6 bases and the J gene end by 7 bases; junction bases not matched to a gene: 9. CDR1 and CDR2 from the germline V gene are DFQATT and SNEGSKA (reference sequence). This CDR3 has 14 amino acids. The CDR3 region has the DNA TGCAGTGCCAGGGGGGACAGAGACAATTCACCCCTCCACTTT. This encodes CSARGDRDNSPLHF.

To note about this clonotype: This may stem from a read error, because a much larger clone lies one nucleotide away. This chain links TRBV20-1 with TRBJ2-2, with D possibly being TRBD2 (6 bases). The CDR3 runs to 14 residues. The germline V gene encodes CDR1 DFQATT and CDR2 SNEGSKA (reference sequence). Trimming pared 2 bases from V and 6 bases from J, leaving 13 bases between. The CDR3 coding sequence is TGCAGTGCTAGAACCGGGGAGGCTTCCGGGGAGCTGTTTTTT. Protein product: CSARTGEASGELFF.

The gene calls are TRBV30 and TRBJ2-1, with D possibly being TRBD2 (6 bases). Trimming shortened V by 0 bases and J by 7 bases, and 19 bases separated the two germline ends. Per the germline V gene, CDR1 is GTSNPN and CDR2 is SVGIG (reference sequence). This CDR3 comprises 16 residues. CDR3 loop: CAWSVLLGGVRNEQFF. As DNA, the CDR3 is TGTGCCTGGAGTGTACTATTGGGGGGAGTTCGAAATGAGCAGTTCTTC.

The chain recombines TRBV18 with TRBJ2-7; a weak D match, TRBD2 (5 bases). The CDR3 is 12 residues long. With 3 bases removed from V and 7 bases from J, the gap between germline ends came to 10 bases. Looked up from germline, CDR1 is KGHSH and CDR2 is LQKENI. The CDR3 protein is CASSPDSLEQYF. CDR3 bases: TGTGCCAGCTCACCGGACTCGTTAGAGCAGTACTTC.

CDR3 region: CSARGDDWGETQYF. The CDR3 DNA reads as TGCAGTGCTAGAGGTGACGACTGGGGGGAGACCCAGTACTTC. The chain employs TRBV20-1 and TRBJ2-5, with D possibly called TRBD1 or TRBD2 (5 bases each). The CDR3 is 14 residues long. V was trimmed by 1 base and J by 5 bases, leaving 14 bases between them. Germline-derived CDR1 and CDR2 are DFQATT and SNEGSKA (reference sequence).

This clonotype was picked up a small number of times. A read error may account for a junction end that differs from germline. J is TRBJ2-7 and V is TRBV18; 12 bases are a match to TRBD1. The CDR3 is 12 amino acids. Germline V gives CDR1 KGHSH, CDR2 LQKENI. CDR3 protein: CASSSGQGATHF. In DNA, the CDR3 is TGTGCCAGCTCATCGGGACAGGGGGCAACCCACTTC.

The chain links TRBV10-3 to TRBJ2-3; 12 nucleotides agree with TRBD2. J lost 3 bases, V lost 5 bases, and 3 bases had no gene match. The germline V gene has CDR1 ENHRY and CDR2 SYGVKD. CDR3 length: 15 amino acids. The CDR3 DNA reads TGTGCCATCAGTCCGGGACTAGCGGGTACAGATACGCAGTATTTT. Translated: CAISPGLAGTDTQYF.

This clonotype was picked up a small number of times. This chain uses TRBV7-8 with TRBJ1-1, with D perhaps matching TRBD1 (5 bases). Germline-derived CDR1 and CDR2 are SGHVS and FQNEAQ. This CDR3 spans 14 amino acids. Trimming took 4 bases from V and 9 from J, leaving 18 bases between them. CDR3 nucleotides: TGTGCCAGCAGCTATGGGGCGGTGACAGTCAAAGCTTTCTTT. This translates into CASSYGAVTVKAFF.

For this clonotype: Because the CDR3 is missing its conserved closing phenylalanine or tryptophan, this is likely a read error. It is unclear where the CDR3 begins or ends on the DNA, so no DNA is shown, and the CDR3 is as TCRdb lists it. The gene calls are TRBV29-1 and TRBJ2-3. Germline V gene lookup returns CDR1 SQVTM and CDR2 ANQGSEA. Both ends counted, the CDR3 spans 10 residues. CDR3 in amino acids: CSVEDSGVAV.

This clonotype was counted a few times. The rearrangement uses TRBV11-2 and TRBJ1-1; 9 bases are a match to TRBD1. The germline V gene has CDR1 SGHAT and CDR2 FQNNGV. The CDR3 totals 16 residues. The J segment lost 1 base and the V segment lost 5 bases, leaving 8 bases of the junction unmatched. CDR3 sequence reads: CASSLDRGLWNTEAFF. CDR3 DNA sequence: TGTGCCAGCAGCCTGGACAGGGGTCTTTGGAACACTGAAGCTTTCTTT. Variable domain in full (rest from reference TRBV11-2 and TRBJ1-1): EAGVAQSPRYKIIEKRQSVAFWCNPISGHATLYWYQQILGQGPKLLIQFQNNGVVDDSQLPKDRFSAERLKGVDSTLKIQPAKLEDSAVYLCASSLDRGLWNTEAFFGQGTRLTVV.

This clonotype has just a few counts. The chain has TRBV20-1 and TRBJ2-5; D possibly corresponds to TRBD1 (5 bases). Trimming left V 2 bases short and J 3 bases short, with 13 bases between. The CDR3 runs to 14 residues. Germline V gene sequence: CDR1 DFQATT, CDR2 SNEGSKA (reference sequence). CDR3 nucleotide sequence: TGCAGTGCTAGAATAGGGGTGGGTAAAGAGACCCAGTACTTC. Translation: CSARIGVGKETQYF.